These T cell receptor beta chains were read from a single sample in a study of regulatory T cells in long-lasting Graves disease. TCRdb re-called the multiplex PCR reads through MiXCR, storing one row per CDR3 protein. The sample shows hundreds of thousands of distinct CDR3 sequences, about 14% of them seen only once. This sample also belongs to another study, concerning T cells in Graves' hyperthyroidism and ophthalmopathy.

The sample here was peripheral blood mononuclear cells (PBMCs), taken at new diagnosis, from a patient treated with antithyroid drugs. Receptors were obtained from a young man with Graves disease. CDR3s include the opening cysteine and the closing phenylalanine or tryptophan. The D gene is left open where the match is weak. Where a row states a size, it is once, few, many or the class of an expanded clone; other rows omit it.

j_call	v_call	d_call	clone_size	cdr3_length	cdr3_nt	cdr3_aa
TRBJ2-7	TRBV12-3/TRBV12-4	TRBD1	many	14	TGTGCCAGCAGTTTGAGACAGGGGGCCCACGAGCAGTACTTC	CASSLRQGAHEQYF
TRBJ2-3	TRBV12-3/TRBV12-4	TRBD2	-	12	TGTGCCAGCAGTACCCCTAGCGGGAGGCCCATCTTT	CASSTPSGRPIF
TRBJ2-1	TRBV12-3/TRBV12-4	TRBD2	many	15	TGTGCCAGCAGTTTACTAGCGGGAGTTTACAATGAGCAGTTCTTC	CASSLLAGVYNEQFF
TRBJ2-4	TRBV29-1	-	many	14	TGCAGCGTCCTCCTGTTGGACACAAAAAACATTCAGTACTTC	CSVLLLDTKNIQYF
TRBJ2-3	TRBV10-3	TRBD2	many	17	TGTGCCATCAGCCCTGGGACTAGCGGGAGAGGGACAGATACGCAGTATTTT	CAISPGTSGRGTDTQYF
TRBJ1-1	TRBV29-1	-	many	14	TGCAGCCTAAGTTTTGGGAGCATGAACACTGAAGCTTTCTTT	CSLSFGSMNTEAFF
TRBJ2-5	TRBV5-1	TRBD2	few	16	TGCGCCAGCAGCTTGGATGGCGGGAGGTCACAAGAGACCCAGTACTTC	CASSLDGGRSQETQYF
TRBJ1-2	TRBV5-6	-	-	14	TGTGCCAGCGGGTTTGGGGAGGGCAATCATGGCTACACCTTC	CASGFGEGNHGYTF
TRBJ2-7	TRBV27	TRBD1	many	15	TGTGCCAGCAGTTTAGGGACAGAGCGCTCCTACGAGCAGTACTTC	CASSLGTERSYEQYF
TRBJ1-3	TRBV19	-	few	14	TGTGCCAGTATCCTAGGCGGCTATGGAAACACCATATATTTT	CASILGGYGNTIYF
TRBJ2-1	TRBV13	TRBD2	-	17	TGTGCCAGCAGCCTAGGTGTTGCTAGCGGGGAGTACAATGAGCAGTTCTTC	CASSLGVASGEYNEQFF
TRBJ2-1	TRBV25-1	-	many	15	TGTGCCAGCAGTGAAACCGCCTCGTCCAACAATGAGCAGTTCTTC	CASSETASSNNEQFF
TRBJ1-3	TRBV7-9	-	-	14	TGTGCCAGCAGTACGGGATTCTCTGGAAACACCATATATTTT	CASSTGFSGNTIYF
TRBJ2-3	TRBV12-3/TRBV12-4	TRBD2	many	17	TGTGCCAGCAGTTTTCGGGGGCTAGCGGGAGGTGACGATACGCAGTATTTT	CASSFRGLAGGDDTQYF
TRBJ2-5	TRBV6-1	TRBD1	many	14	TGTGCCTGTTCTCCGGGACAGGGAATGGGGACCCAGTACTTC	CACSPGQGMGTQYF
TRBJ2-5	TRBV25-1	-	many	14	TGTGCCAGCAGTGCACAGGGGAGGTGGGAGACCCAGTACTTC	CASSAQGRWETQYF
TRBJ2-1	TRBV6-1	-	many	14	TGTGCCAGCACTCGGGGGAGCTCCTACAATGAGCAGTTCTTC	CASTRGSSYNEQFF
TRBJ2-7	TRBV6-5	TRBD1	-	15	TGTGCCAGCAGTTACGGGGCAGGGGGTAGGTACGAGCAGTACTTC	CASSYGAGGRYEQYF
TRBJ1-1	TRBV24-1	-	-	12	TGTGCCACCGACTGTTGGGGTGTTGAAGCTTTCTTT	CATDCWGVEAFF
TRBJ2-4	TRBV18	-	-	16	TGTGCCAGCTCACCGGGACTCCACAGCGGGAAAAACATTCAGTACTTC	CASSPGLHSGKNIQYF
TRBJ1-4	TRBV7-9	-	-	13	TGTGCCAGCAGCTCCAACCGGGCAGGAAAACTGTTTTTT	CASSSNRAGKLFF
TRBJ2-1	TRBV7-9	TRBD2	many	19	TGTGCCAGCAGCACCTCGACTAGCGGGAGGGCCGGTTCCTACAATGAGCAGTTCTTC	CASSTSTSGRAGSYNEQFF
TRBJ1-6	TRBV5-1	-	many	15	TGCGCCAGCAGCCGTCTGAGCTCCTATAATTCACCCCTCCACTTT	CASSRLSSYNSPLHF
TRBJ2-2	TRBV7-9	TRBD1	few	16	TGTGCCAGCAGCCATCGGACAGGACCTAACACCGGGGAGCTGTTTTTT	CASSHRTGPNTGELFF
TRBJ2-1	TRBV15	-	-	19	TGTGCCACCAGCAGAGATAGAGGGACGTCAAATACCTTAGGCAATGAGCCGTTCTTC	CATSRDRGTSNTLGNEPFF
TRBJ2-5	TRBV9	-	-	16	TGTGCCAGCAGCGTAGAGCCAGGGGGGGGCCAAGAGACCCAGTACTTC	CASSVEPGGGQETQYF
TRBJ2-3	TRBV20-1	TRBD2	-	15	TGCAGTGCTAGAGATAGGCTAGCGGGGGGGGATACGCAGTATTTT	CSARDRLAGGDTQYF